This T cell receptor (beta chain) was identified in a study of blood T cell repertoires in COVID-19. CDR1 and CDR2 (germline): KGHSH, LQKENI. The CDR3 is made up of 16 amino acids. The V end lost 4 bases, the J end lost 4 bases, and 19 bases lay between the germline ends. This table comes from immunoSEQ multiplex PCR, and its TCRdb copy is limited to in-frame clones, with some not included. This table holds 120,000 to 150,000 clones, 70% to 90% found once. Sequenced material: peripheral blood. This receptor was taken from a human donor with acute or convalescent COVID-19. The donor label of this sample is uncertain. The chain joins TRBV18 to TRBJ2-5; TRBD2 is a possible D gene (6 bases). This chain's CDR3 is CASSLLRAGNGETQYF. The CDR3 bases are TGTGCCAGCTCACTATTAAGGGCGGGGAATGGAGAGACCCAGTACTTC.